One and the same sample provided the 28 T cell receptor beta chains below, sequenced in a study of post-analysis software for immune sequencing data. TCR beta cDNA libraries included unique molecular identifiers. Using its own MiXCR run on the PCR reads, TCRdb lists one record per CDR3 protein. Of 750,000 to 950,000 distinct CDR3 sequences in the sample, approximately 57% were seen once. Regarding the study as a whole: In patients, about 5 TRBV segments were more frequent than in controls, with TRBV5-6, TRBV5-1 and TRBV20-1 among them.

These receptors have no identified antigens. The material sequenced was blood. These receptors came from a girl aged 10 to 17 with multiple sclerosis.

This clonotype was seen only a few times. The chain couples TRBV7-8 to TRBJ2-7; D unresolved. The CDR3 totals 14 residues. V lost 5 bases and J lost 5, with 16 bases in between. CDR1 is SGHVS, CDR2 FQNEAQ, per germline. The DNA for the CDR3 is TGTGCCAGCAGCCCAAGACGGATCCATGACGAGCAGTACTTC. It specifies CASSPRRIHDEQYF.

The gene calls are TRBV20-1 and TRBJ2-1; the D call may be TRBD1 or TRBD2 (5 bases each). V lost 4 bases, J lost 12 bases, and 16 bases lay in between. Germline CDR1 is DFQATT and CDR2 is SNEGSKA (reference sequence). The CDR3 sequence is 12 residues long. The CDR3 DNA reads as TGCAGTGCTAAAAAGGGGAGCGCCCGGCAGTTCTTC. Translation gives CSAKKGSARQFF.

This clonotype was detected a few times. This chain joins TRBV7-2 and TRBJ2-1; 14 nucleotides line up with TRBD2. Germline V CDR1 and CDR2: SGHTA, FQGNSA. The V segment lost 4 bases and the J segment 5 bases; nucleotides outside the gene matches: 16. The CDR3 runs to 20 residues. In nucleotides, the CDR3 is TGTGCCAGCAGCTCCCGGGGACTAGCGGGAGTGGGATCCACACACAATGAGCAGTTCTTC. Its translation is CASSSRGLAGVGSTHNEQFF.

This clonotype has just a few counts. The chain has TRBV5-5 and TRBJ2-1, with D perhaps matching TRBD2 (6 bases). Trimming removed 1 base at V and 0 bases at J, with 14 bases between. Germline values: CDR1 SGHKS, CDR2 YYEKEE (reference sequence). This CDR3 contains 17 residues. This chain's CDR3 is CASSLFGVGSSYNEQFF. Here the CDR3 DNA reads TGTGCCAGCAGCTTGTTCGGGGTCGGGAGCTCCTACAATGAGCAGTTCTTC.

The V gene is TRBV5-1, the J gene TRBJ1-5; 9 bases are shared with TRBD1. Germline V gene lookup returns CDR1 SGHRS and CDR2 YFSETQ. The ends lost 2 bases at V and 4 bases at J; junction bases unmatched: 4. CDR3 size: 15 residues. Here the CDR3 reads CASSFETGGNQPQHF. The CDR3, as DNA: TGCGCCAGCAGCTTCGAGACAGGGGGAAATCAGCCCCAGCATTTT.

The chain links TRBV7-9 to TRBJ1-2, with D possibly being TRBD1 (5 bases). Trimming removed 8 bases at V and 2 bases at J, with 12 bases between. Germline lookup yields CDR1 SEHNR and CDR2 FQNEAQ (reference sequence). The CDR3 sequence is 13 residues long. CDR3 sequence reads: CASGWGGNYGYTF. The CDR3 DNA follows: TGTGCCAGCGGTTGGGGCGGCAACTATGGCTACACCTTC.

A few counts support this clonotype. The V and J genes are TRBV20-1 and TRBJ1-1; D possibly corresponds to TRBD1 (6 bases). Trimming pared 6 bases from V and 0 bases from J, leaving 20 bases between. CDR1 and CDR2 from the germline V gene are DFQATT and SNEGSKA (reference sequence). The CDR3 sequence is 16 residues long. This CDR3 is CSAESGGPSMNTEAFF. DNA for the CDR3: TGCAGTGCCGAATCCGGGGGGCCGAGCATGAACACTGAAGCTTTCTTT.

V usage is TRBV5-1 and J usage is TRBJ2-7; the match to TRBD1 covers 9 bases. CDR3 length: 18 amino acids. The germline CDR1 and CDR2 sequences are SGHRS and YFSETQ. J lost 1 base, V lost 4 bases, and 15 bases had no gene match. Here the CDR3 reads CASSPSTGGRAGSYEQYF. The CDR3 coding sequence is TGCGCCAGCAGCCCGTCAACAGGGGGCCGGGCGGGTTCCTACGAGCAGTACTTC.

The rearrangement joins TRBV7-9 to TRBJ2-3, with 10 bases aligning to TRBD2. V lost 2 bases to trimming and J lost 2 bases; unmatched junction nucleotides: 13. The CDR3 consists of 19 residues. Germline V gene data show CDR1 as SEHNR and CDR2 as FQNEAQ (reference sequence). This chain's CDR3 is CASSLRRLSGGAPTDTQYF. CDR3 nucleotides: TGTGCCAGCAGCTTACGACGGTTGAGCGGGGGGGCCCCCACAGATACGCAGTATTTT.

The gene calls are TRBV20-1 and TRBJ2-7, with D perhaps matching TRBD1 (6 bases). The CDR3 runs to 14 residues. Germline V gives CDR1 DFQATT, CDR2 SNEGSKA (reference sequence). The germline V and J ends were trimmed by 6 bases and 1 base, with 16 bases remaining between them. The chain's CDR3 is CSANTGIGSYEQYF. CDR3 nucleotide sequence: TGCAGTGCCAATACAGGGATTGGGTCCTACGAGCAGTACTTC.

The rearrangement links TRBV7-2 to TRBJ2-7, with a weak D call TRBD2 (5 bases). The J call may be mistaken, given a closer DNA end match to TRBJ2-5. From germline, CDR1 is SGHTA and CDR2 FQGNSA. The CDR3 has 14 amino acids. The CDR3 DNA reads TGTGCCAGCAGCATACTAGGTTTGAAAGAGACCCAGTACTTC. This translates into CASSILGLKETQYF.

This clonotype has a handful of counts. The chain carries TRBV19 and TRBJ1-2; 9 positions match TRBD1. In germline, CDR1 is LNHDA, CDR2 SQIVND (reference sequence). This CDR3 is built from 12 residues. The V and J ends lost 5 bases and 7 bases, in that order; junction bases with no gene match: 2. CDR3 coding DNA: TGTGCCAGTAGTCCGGACAGGGGTGGCTACACCTTC. It translates to CASSPDRGGYTF.

This clonotype was picked up a small number of times. This chain uses TRBV6-6 with TRBJ2-3; 9 nucleotides agree with TRBD2. The junction had 10 bases not matched to a gene; V was cut back by 5 bases and J by 1 base. The CDR3 is made up of 17 amino acids. CDR1 MNHNY and CDR2 SVGAGI come from the germline V gene (reference sequence). The CDR3 loop is CASSTPPGLARTDTQYF. CDR3 nucleotides: TGTGCCAGCAGTACTCCACCGGGACTAGCCCGCACAGATACGCAGTATTTT.

This rearrangement joins TRBV12-3 or TRBV12-4 to TRBJ2-2; 12 bases fit TRBD2. V dropped 4 bases and J dropped 8; count of bases not matched to a gene: 5. This CDR3 spans 15 amino acids. The CDR3 reads CASSSQTSGSGELFF. CDR3 nucleotides: TGTGCCAGCAGTTCACAGACTAGCGGGAGTGGGGAGCTGTTTTTT.

The rearrangement joins TRBV29-1 to TRBJ2-3, with 7 bases lining up with TRBD2. The V gene end was trimmed by 6 bases and the J gene end by 1 base; junction bases not matched to a gene: 7. The length of the CDR3 is 14 residues. Germline CDR1 reads SQVTM; CDR2 reads ANQGSEA. The CDR3 DNA follows: TGCAGCGTACTCTGGGGGGGACGCACAGATACGCAGTATTTT. It encodes CSVLWGGRTDTQYF.

The chain employs TRBV20-1 and TRBJ2-5, with D hard to call. Deletions cut 6 bases from V and 2 bases from J, with 13 bases between. The CDR3 length is 13 residues. CDR1 and CDR2 from the germline V gene are DFQATT and SNEGSKA (reference sequence). The CDR3 sequence is CSAARQLQETQYF. CDR3 nucleotides: TGCAGTGCAGCCCGGCAGCTACAAGAGACCCAGTACTTC.

The chain is built from TRBV4-1 and TRBJ1-2; the D gene is possibly TRBD1 (5 bases). The CDR3 is made up of 16 amino acids. The V and J ends lost 3 bases and 8 bases respectively, with 22 bases between them. Per germline, CDR1 MGHRA and CDR2 YSYEKL. The CDR3 region has the DNA TGCGCCAGCAGCCACATACGCCCTGGAGGGAGGGACGGCTACACCTTC. Translation: CASSHIRPGGRDGYTF.

This chain links TRBV5-1 with TRBJ2-2; TRBD1 might be the D (6 bases). This CDR3 is 15 amino acids long. Deletions cut 7 bases from V and 7 bases from J, with 20 bases between. Germline CDR1 reads SGHRS; CDR2 reads YFSETQ. The CDR3: CASYPPQGPNGELFF. The CDR3, as DNA: TGCGCCAGCTACCCCCCGCAGGGGCCTAACGGGGAGCTGTTTTTT.

This clonotype was seen just once. The J gene is TRBJ2-5, the V gene TRBV12-3 or TRBV12-4; 8 bases match TRBD2. With V trimmed by 4 bases and J by 4 bases, 5 bases remained unmatched. The CDR3 contains 14 residues. CDR3 nucleotides: TGTGCCAGCAGTTCCACTAGCGGTTCAGAGACCCAGTACTTC. Its protein product is CASSSTSGSETQYF.

The V and J genes are TRBV7-8 and TRBJ1-2; D gene unclear. The CDR3 runs 14 residues. Trimming shortened V by 2 bases and J by 2 bases, and 9 bases separated the two germline ends. CDR1 SGHVS and CDR2 FQNEAQ come from the germline V gene. CDR3 residues: CASSLSSQNYGYTF. CDR3 sequence (DNA): TGTGCCAGCAGCTTATCCAGTCAGAACTATGGCTACACCTTC.

V is TRBV29-1 and J is TRBJ2-1; D gene uncertain. V was cut by 4 bases and J by 5 bases, with 12 bases left in between. Germline V gene data show CDR1 as SQVTM and CDR2 as ANQGSEA. The length of the CDR3 is 13 residues. The CDR3 protein is CSVAVGQHNEQFF. CDR3 nucleotide sequence: TGCAGCGTTGCGGTTGGGCAGCACAATGAGCAGTTCTTC.

The CDR3 DNA follows: TGTGCCAGCAGTCCGGCCCCGACGGGACAGGCTATCTCCTACGAGCAGTACTTC. Amino acids: CASSPAPTGQAISYEQYF. This chain uses TRBV27 with TRBJ2-7; 8 bases align to TRBD1. The length of the CDR3 is 18 residues. Germline values: CDR1 MNHEY, CDR2 SMNVEV (reference sequence). After removal of 5 bases from V and 0 bases from J, the junction contained 15 bases not matched to a gene.

The chain employs TRBV6-6 and TRBJ2-1, with 8 bases identical to TRBD1. V lost 7 bases, J lost 12 bases, and 8 bases stayed unmatched. CDR3 length: 12 amino acids. Germline CDR1 MNHNY, CDR2 SVGAGI (reference sequence). The CDR3 DNA is TGTGCCAGCACCCTCAGGGGGCTCCCGCAGTTCTTC. It codes for CASTLRGLPQFF.

This clonotype was counted only a few times. This sequence joins TRBV12-3 or TRBV12-4 and TRBJ2-3, with unresolved D. The CDR3 is 15 residues long. The V and J ends lost 6 bases and 6 bases respectively, with 19 bases between them. The CDR3 here is CASRYLQFGLDTQYF. The CDR3 nucleotides are TGTGCCAGCAGGTACTTGCAGTTCGGATTGGATACGCAGTATTTT.

V usage is TRBV20-1 and J usage is TRBJ2-1, with D possibly being TRBD2 (6 bases). The DNA matches TRBJ2-7 better at its end, which makes the J call doubtful. The V gene's germline CDR1 is DFQATT and CDR2 SNEGSKA (reference sequence). The CDR3 spans 14 residues. The CDR3 spells CSARGASEHNEQYF. As DNA, the CDR3 is TGCAGTGCTAGAGGAGCTAGCGAGCACAATGAGCAGTACTTC.

The chain combines TRBV20-1 with TRBJ2-5; D might be TRBD2 (5 bases). Germline V gene data show CDR1 as DFQATT and CDR2 as SNEGSKA (reference sequence). This CDR3 spans 12 amino acids. V was cut by 1 base and J by 4 bases, with 7 bases left in between. The CDR3 nucleotides read TGCAGTGCTAGAGTCGCGGGAGAGACCCAGTACTTC. It codes for CSARVAGETQYF.

This clonotype was seen only a few times. One junction end disagrees with the germline gene, perhaps due to a read error. The V call is TRBV3-1, the J call TRBJ2-5; perhaps TRBD2 as D (6 bases). Germline assignment: CDR1 LGHDT and CDR2 YNNKEL (reference sequence). There are 20 residues in the CDR3. As DNA, the CDR3 is TGTGCCTGCAGCCAAAGTGACGTTGGGGGAGGCTTGGGGCTTCAAGAGACCCAGTACTTC. This translates into CACSQSDVGGGLGLQETQYF.

The chain carries TRBV15 and TRBJ2-5, with D unclear. The CDR3 contains 14 residues. Trimming took 0 bases from V and 2 from J, leaving 7 bases between them. The germline CDR1 and CDR2 sequences are LNHNV and YYDKDF (reference sequence). CDR3 sequence reads: CATSRDLYQETQYF. In DNA form, the CDR3 reads TGTGCCACCAGCAGAGATCTGTATCAAGAGACCCAGTACTTC.